These T cell receptor beta chains were read from a single sample in a study of vaccination effects on CD4 cells after COVID-19. Data came from immunoSEQ multiplex PCR; TCRdb stores just in-frame clones and leaves some out. Of roughly 71,000 clones detected, 76% appear once; the ten largest clones hold 0.75% to 1%. Their recognized antigens are unknown. Sample: CD4+ T cells from PBMCs cultured with HCoV-OC43 spike peptides, taken after COVID-19 vaccination. Every receptor here comes from a human donor who received a COVID-19 vaccine. Both conserved end residues are part of each CDR3. The order of the fields is V gene, clone size, D gene, J gene, CDR3 DNA, CDR3 protein. The D gene is left open where the match is weak. For some rows the clone size is stated as once, few or many, or as a class when expanded; others skip it.

TRBV3-1/TRBV3-2	-	-	TRBJ2-3	TGTGCCAGCAGCCCGACCGAGCAGAGGCAGTATTTT	CASSPTEQRQYF
TRBV10-2	once	TRBD1	TRBJ2-3	TGCGCCAGCAGTTCCACAGGGGGCACAGATACGCAGTATTTT	CASSSTGGTDTQYF
TRBV18	few	-	TRBJ1-5	TGTGCCAGCTCGTCAAAAGAACTCCCCGGGACCCAGCATTTT	CASSSKELPGTQHF
TRBV2	-	TRBD1	TRBJ1-5	TGTGCCAGCAGGGGACAGTCCAATCAGCCCCAGCATTTT	CASRGQSNQPQHF
TRBV4-3	-	-	TRBJ1-1	TGCGCCAGCAGCCAAGCCGCGACAGGGAACACTGAAGCTTTCTTT	CASSQAATGNTEAFF
TRBV24-1	-	TRBD1	TRBJ2-3	TGTGCCACCAGTGCCCCACTGGACAGGGGAGATACGCAGTATTTT	CATSAPLDRGDTQYF
TRBV5-1	-	TRBD1	TRBJ1-1	TGCGCCAGCAGCAGGACAGGGAACACTGAAGCTTTCTTT	CASSRTGNTEAFF
TRBV6-5	few	-	TRBJ1-2	TGTGCCAGCAGTTACCAAGGGGATGGCTATGGCTACACCTTC	CASSYQGDGYGYTF
TRBV2	-	TRBD1	TRBJ1-5	TGTGCCAGCAGGGAGGACAGGAATCAGCCCCAGCATTTT	CASREDRNQPQHF
TRBV7-8	-	TRBD2	TRBJ2-3	TGTGCCAGCAGCTTACCCATGACTAGCGGGCGGCTTAGGAGCACAGATACGCAGTATTTT	CASSLPMTSGRLRSTDTQYF
TRBV7-9	-	TRBD1	TRBJ2-1	TGTGCCAGCAGCTCCATCAGGGGGCTTGACTACAATGAGCAGTTCTTC	CASSSIRGLDYNEQFF
TRBV10-3	-	-	TRBJ1-5	TGTGCCATCAGTGGGGGGGGGAATCAGCCCCAGCATTTT	CAISGGGNQPQHF
TRBV11-2	few	-	TRBJ1-1	TGTGCCAGCAGCTTAGAGGCAGGGGTGAACACTGAAGCTTTCTTT	CASSLEAGVNTEAFF
TRBV19	-	TRBD2	TRBJ2-1	TGTGCCAGTAGGTCCCTTAGGGCGGGAGGCAATGAGCAGTTCTTC	CASRSLRAGGNEQFF
TRBV7-9	-	-	TRBJ1-1	TGTGCCAGCAGCTTCAATGCCGCAGCTTTCTTT	CASSFNAAAFF
TRBV12-5	few	TRBD1	TRBJ2-2	TGTGCTAGTGGTTTGACCCCAACAGGGGACACCGGGGAGCTGTTTTTT	CASGLTPTGDTGELFF
TRBV29-1	-	TRBD1	TRBJ2-3	TGCAGCGTACAAGGGATGGACAGGGACCCTAGCACAGATACGCAGTATTTT	CSVQGMDRDPSTDTQYF
TRBV15	-	TRBD1	TRBJ1-2	TGTGCCACCAGCCCGGGTGGGGTAACAGGGGGGGGCTACACCTTC	CATSPGGVTGGGYTF
TRBV19	once	TRBD1	TRBJ2-5	TGTGCCAGTAGTATTTCAGCCAGGGGGCTTTATGAGACCCAGTACTTC	CASSISARGLYETQYF
TRBV7-2	-	-	TRBJ2-4	TGTGCCAGCAGCTCACTGGGACTGGACCGGAACATTCAGTACTTC	CASSSLGLDRNIQYF
TRBV10-3	-	TRBD1	TRBJ1-5	TGTGCCATCAGTGACCTGGGACAGGGGGGGCCCCAGCATTTT	CAISDLGQGGPQHF
TRBV4-1	-	-	TRBJ2-5	TGCGCCAGCAGCCGTTTTGACAGTCAAGAGACCCAGTACTTC	CASSRFDSQETQYF
TRBV5-8	-	-	TRBJ2-1	TGTGCCAGCAGCTTTTCAGGGTACACCTACAATGAGCAGTTCTTC	CASSFSGYTYNEQFF
TRBV18	-	-	TRBJ1-2	TGTGCCAGCTCCGCGGACGGCAACTATGGCTACACCTTC	CASSADGNYGYTF
TRBV6-1	-	-	TRBJ1-1	TGTGCCAGCAGTGAAGTGGGATATAATGAAGCTTTCTTT	CASSEVGYNEAFF
TRBV12-3/TRBV12-4	-	-	TRBJ1-5	TGTGCCAGCAGTGCGGATTATCAGCCCCAGCATTTT	CASSADYQPQHF
TRBV4-3	-	-	TRBJ2-2	TGCGCCAGCAGCCCACCCACGGTTTTCACCGGGGAGCTGTTTTTT	CASSPPTVFTGELFF
TRBV5-6	-	-	TRBJ1-4	TGTGCCAGCAGCTCGGTAGCTGGGGGCGGGGAAAAACTGTTTTTT	CASSSVAGGGEKLFF
TRBV10-2	-	TRBD1	TRBJ1-5	TGCGCCAGCGCCGCGAGACAGGGACACCAGCCCCAGCATTTT	CASAARQGHQPQHF
TRBV5-1	-	-	TRBJ1-1	TGCGCCAGCAGCGCACAGGCGGACACTGAAGCTTTCTTT	CASSAQADTEAFF
TRBV14	-	-	TRBJ1-1	TGTGCCAGCAGCCAAGTGTACAGCCTGAACACTGAAGCTTTCTTT	CASSQVYSLNTEAFF
TRBV27	-	-	TRBJ2-2	TGTGCCAGCCTGGGAAGGAAGAACGGGGAGCTGTTTTTT	CASLGRKNGELFF
TRBV11-1	-	-	TRBJ1-5	TGTGCCAGCAGCAGAGGGCCCAGCCAGCCCCAGCATTTT	CASSRGPSQPQHF
TRBV10-3	-	-	TRBJ1-5	TGTGCCATCAGGCAGGACAAGCTAGATCAGCCCCAGCATTTT	CAIRQDKLDQPQHF
TRBV7-2	-	-	TRBJ1-1	TGTGCCAGCAGCTTAAGGACGGGTAACACTGAAGCTTTCTTT	CASSLRTGNTEAFF
TRBV7-3	-	-	TRBJ2-5	TGTGCCAGCAGCTTAGAACCAACGGAGACCCAGTACTTC	CASSLEPTETQYF
TRBV21-1	-	-	TRBJ2-4	TGTGCCAGCAACCAGCCTAGGACTAGCTGGGGGATGGCCAAAAACATTCAGTACTTC	CASNQPRTSWGMAKNIQYF
TRBV19	-	-	TRBJ1-5	TGTGCCAGTAGTGATGGGTCCGGTCCCAATCAGCCCCAGCATTTT	CASSDGSGPNQPQHF
TRBV2	once	-	TRBJ2-5	TGTGCCAGCAATGGACCGGGCCGAGAGACCCAGTACTTC	CASNGPGRETQYF
TRBV7-8	few	-	TRBJ1-4	TGTGCCAGCAGCCCCAGGGACGGTCTGGGGGAAAAACTGTTTTTT	CASSPRDGLGEKLFF
TRBV7-2	-	TRBD1	TRBJ2-5	TGTGCCAGCAGCTTACAAACAGGGGTGGTTGAGACCCAGTACTTC	CASSLQTGVVETQYF
TRBV5-1	-	TRBD1	TRBJ2-5	TGCGCCAGCAGCTGGGACCCACCGGGACAGGGGGCGGAACGAGAGACCCAGTACTTC	CASSWDPPGQGAERETQYF
TRBV5-1	-	-	TRBJ2-3	TGCGCCAGCAGCATAAGACAGGCAGATACGCAGTATTTT	CASSIRQADTQYF
TRBV24-1	-	-	TRBJ2-1	TGTGCCACCACGGGGGCCGTCCTGAATGAGCAGTTCTTC	CATTGAVLNEQFF
TRBV28	-	-	TRBJ1-4	TGTGCCAGCAGTTTTATCGGACAGTCTAATGAAAAACTGTTTTTT	CASSFIGQSNEKLFF
TRBV7-7	-	TRBD2	TRBJ2-5	TGTGCCAGCTCTCCGACTAGCACTGAATGGGACCAGTACTTC	CASSPTSTEWDQYF
TRBV28	-	-	TRBJ1-3	TGTGCCAGCAGTCCTCCGGGACCGAGCTCTGGAAACACCATATATTTT	CASSPPGPSSGNTIYF
TRBV14	-	-	TRBJ2-5	TGTGCCAGCAGCCAAGCCCGGGCCCAGTACTTC	CASSQARAQYF
TRBV5-1	-	-	TRBJ1-1	TGCGCCAGCAGCAGGACAGTGAACACTGAAGCTTTCTTT	CASSRTVNTEAFF
TRBV9	-	-	TRBJ2-5	TGTGCCAGCAGCGTAGCAGGATATGAGGTGGAGACCCAGTACTTC	CASSVAGYEVETQYF
TRBV30	-	TRBD1	TRBJ1-5	TGTGCCTGGGGACAGGGGGCCAATCAGCCCCAGCATTTT	CAWGQGANQPQHF
TRBV5-8	-	TRBD2	TRBJ2-3	TGTGCCAGCAGCTTGGGTCGGGGGGTTTTGGGCACAGATACGCAGTATTTT	CASSLGRGVLGTDTQYF
TRBV18	-	TRBD1	TRBJ1-1	TGTGCCAGCTCTCTTGGGACAGACAACACTGAAGCTTTCTTT	CASSLGTDNTEAFF
TRBV4-2	-	-	TRBJ2-5	TGTGCCAGCAGCCAAGGAACAGCGAGGGGCCCGCAAGAGACCCAGTACTTC	CASSQGTARGPQETQYF
TRBV19	-	-	TRBJ1-2	TGTGCCAGTAGGGCGGTGCGAGGCTACACCTTC	CASRAVRGYTF
TRBV7-2	-	-	TRBJ1-2	TGTGCCAGCAGCGCCGACAGCCTCTATGGCTACACCTTC	CASSADSLYGYTF
TRBV7-8	-	-	TRBJ2-2	TGTGCCAGCAGCGCAGACAGGCACGGGGAGCTGTTTTTT	CASSADRHGELFF
TRBV7-8	-	-	TRBJ1-1	TGTGCCAGCAGCCCACCCTGGGGTCCCAATCTCATGAACACTGAAGCTTTCTTT	CASSPPWGPNLMNTEAFF